These T cell receptor beta chains were read from a single sample in a study of cytomegalovirus exposure and HLA in healthy donors. Clones were read by immunoSEQ multiplex PCR, and TCRdb kept only the in-frame ones, dropping some. The sample shows over 120,000 clones, more than 75% of them seen only once. The sequencing sample was made of PBMCs. These receptors originate from a man aged 45-65 years in good health and CMV-seronegative. Each CDR3 is given with its conserved first and last residue. Fields, in order: J gene, V gene, D gene, clone size, CDR3 protein, CDR3 DNA. D genes are given only for firm matches. Clone size is shown for a subset of rows, as once, few, many or a class of expanded clone.

TRBJ2-3	TRBV28	TRBD1	NA	CASSPLWGDRGADTQYF	TGTGCCAGCAGTCCCCTCTGGGGGGACAGGGGGGCAGATACGCAGTATTTT
TRBJ1-2	TRBV5-6	NA	NA	CASSPGQTNYGYTF	TGTGCCAGCAGCCCAGGACAGACTAACTATGGCTACACCTTC
TRBJ1-1	TRBV30	TRBD1	NA	CACETGWSTEAFF	TGTGCCTGTGAGACAGGGTGGAGCACTGAAGCTTTCTTT
TRBJ1-1	TRBV5-1	TRBD1	NA	CASSLGTGVNTEAFF	TGCGCCAGCAGCCTAGGGACAGGGGTGAACACTGAAGCTTTCTTT
TRBJ2-2	TRBV7-9	TRBD2	NA	CASQSLYLAGANTGELFF	TGTGCCAGCCAAAGCTTATATCTAGCGGGGGCGAACACCGGGGAGCTGTTTTTT
TRBJ2-5	TRBV21-1	NA	NA	CARVTGVQETQYF	TGTGCCAGAGTGACAGGAGTACAAGAGACCCAGTACTTC
TRBJ1-5	TRBV28	NA	NA	CASKAGNSNQPQHF	TGTGCCAGCAAGGCAGGGAATAGCAATCAGCCCCAGCATTTT
TRBJ2-2	TRBV5-1	TRBD1	once	CASSTRQGAYTGELFF	TGCGCCAGCAGCACAAGACAGGGGGCATACACCGGGGAGCTGTTTTTT
TRBJ1-1	TRBV6-5	TRBD1	few	CASSTQGSEAFF	TGTGCCAGCAGTACACAGGGGTCTGAAGCTTTCTTT
TRBJ2-1	TRBV15	TRBD2	NA	CATSRDLRLAGGYNEQFF	TGTGCCACCAGCAGAGATTTGAGACTAGCGGGGGGGTACAATGAGCAGTTCTTC
TRBJ2-3	TRBV28	TRBD2	few	CASSLYKPYLTSQTSGSTDTQYF	TGTGCCAGCAGTTTATACAAACCCTACCTGACTTCCCAGACTAGCGGGAGCACAGATACGCAGTATTTT
TRBJ1-6	TRBV18	TRBD1	NA	CASSPDRGPTYNSPLHF	TGTGCCAGCTCACCGGACAGGGGGCCTACCTATAATTCACCCCTCCACTTT
TRBJ2-1	TRBV5-1	TRBD2	NA	CASSLAMGTSGYNEQFF	TGCGCCAGCAGCTTGGCTATGGGGACTAGCGGCTACAATGAGCAGTTCTTC
TRBJ2-3	TRBV7-6	TRBD2	NA	CASSLGVLAGGQDTQYF	TGTGCCAGCAGCTTAGGCGTCCTAGCGGGGGGGCAGGATACGCAGTATTTT
TRBJ1-2	TRBV2	TRBD1	NA	CASRGTGTYGYTF	TGTGCCAGCAGGGGGACAGGCACCTATGGCTACACCTTC
TRBJ2-1	TRBV2	TRBD2	NA	CASSETPGGGDEQFF	TGTGCCAGCAGTGAAACGCCGGGGGGGGGTGATGAGCAGTTCTTC
TRBJ2-2	TRBV4-2	TRBD1	NA	CASSQDRRQGLTTGELFF	TGTGCCAGCAGCCAAGATCGACGACAGGGCCTAACCACCGGGGAGCTGTTTTTT
TRBJ2-7	TRBV11-3	NA	once	CASSFRQPSSYEQYF	TGTGCCAGCAGCTTCCGACAGCCCAGCTCCTACGAGCAGTACTTC
TRBJ1-2	TRBV7-9	TRBD1	once	CASSLPGTGSRGYTF	TGTGCCAGCAGCTTACCCGGGACAGGGTCTCGTGGCTACACCTTC
TRBJ2-7	TRBV4-1	TRBD2	NA	CASSHPASGSSYEQYF	TGCGCCAGCAGCCATCCGGCTAGCGGGAGCTCCTACGAGCAGTACTTC
TRBJ2-7	TRBV19	TRBD2	once	CASSMGLAGWYEQYF	TGTGCCAGTAGTATGGGACTAGCGGGATGGTACGAGCAGTACTTC
TRBJ2-2	TRBV27	NA	NA	CASRSGGVRPGELFF	TGTGCCAGCAGGAGTGGGGGCGTAAGGCCCGGGGAGCTGTTTTTT
TRBJ1-2	TRBV6-1	TRBD1	NA	CASSEWRTGGVIRDYGYTF	TGTGCCAGCAGTGAATGGAGGACAGGGGGCGTTATCCGGGACTATGGCTACACCTTC
TRBJ1-1	TRBV19	NA	NA	CASSIGDGATEAFF	TGTGCCAGTAGTATAGGAGATGGGGCCACTGAAGCTTTCTTT
TRBJ1-6	TRBV2	TRBD1	NA	CASSRGWNRGSASPLHF	TGTGCCAGCAGTCGGGGGTGGAACAGGGGATCAGCTTCACCCCTCCACTTT
TRBJ1-1	TRBV5-1	NA	few	CASSLDSTNTEAFF	TGCGCCAGCAGCTTGGACAGTACCAACACTGAAGCTTTCTTT
TRBJ2-1	TRBV30	NA	NA	CAWSPTISYNEQFF	TGTGCCTGGAGTCCGACAATCTCCTACAATGAGCAGTTCTTC
TRBJ2-1	TRBV29-1	NA	once	CSVEDPGLPPGNEQFF	TGCAGCGTCGAAGACCCGGGACTCCCCCCGGGCAATGAGCAGTTCTTC
TRBJ1-2	TRBV4-1	NA	NA	CASSPAEGPYGYTF	TGCGCCAGTTCGCCAGCAGAGGGCCCCTATGGCTACACCTTC
TRBJ2-1	TRBV6-4	NA	NA	CASAPQSYNEQFF	TGTGCCAGCGCCCCACAATCCTACAATGAGCAGTTCTTC
TRBJ2-2	TRBV5-1	TRBD1	NA	CASSTDRGPGELFF	TGCGCCAGCAGCACCGACAGGGGCCCCGGGGAGCTGTTTTTT
TRBJ2-7	TRBV11-3	TRBD2	NA	CASSSGLAGDMHEQYF	TGTGCCAGCAGCTCCGGACTAGCGGGAGATATGCACGAGCAGTACTTC
TRBJ2-1	TRBV7-9	NA	NA	CASSSDSYNEQFF	TGTGCCAGCAGCTCGGACAGCTACAATGAGCAGTTCTTC
TRBJ2-3	TRBV28	NA	NA	CASSPGGSRTDTQYF	TGTGCCAGCAGCCCCGGGGGTTCGCGCACAGATACGCAGTATTTT
TRBJ1-2	TRBV5-6	TRBD1	NA	CASSFYSTGVHYGYTF	TGTGCCAGCAGCTTCTATTCGACAGGGGTTCACTATGGCTACACCTTC
TRBJ1-5	TRBV6-1	TRBD1	few	CASSGRTGDNSNQPQHF	TGTGCCAGCAGTGGACGGACAGGTGACAATAGCAATCAGCCCCAGCATTTT
TRBJ2-1	TRBV14	NA	once	CASSHKYGSADNEQFF	TGTGCCAGCAGCCATAAATACGGGTCAGCAGACAATGAGCAGTTCTTC
TRBJ1-2	TRBV5-1	TRBD1	NA	CASNPEGAAYGYTF	TGCGCCAGCAACCCGGAGGGGGCCGCCTATGGCTACACCTTC
TRBJ2-7	TRBV30	NA	NA	CAWSVGPGTSYEQYF	TGTGCCTGGAGTGTCGGCCCAGGGACATCCTACGAGCAGTACTTC
TRBJ2-7	TRBV11-3	NA	NA	CASSLDNSYEQYF	TGTGCCAGCAGCTTAGACAACTCCTACGAGCAGTACTTC
TRBJ1-6	TRBV5-4	TRBD1	NA	CASSWRTGTGNSPLHF	TGTGCCAGCAGCTGGAGAACCGGGACAGGAAATTCACCCCTCCACTTT
TRBJ2-1	TRBV27	NA	NA	CASSLSLGSGNEQFF	TGTGCCAGCAGTTTATCGCTCGGTAGCGGCAATGAGCAGTTCTTC
TRBJ1-4	TRBV18	NA	NA	CASSLRIQGENEKLFF	TGTGCCAGCTCACTAAGAATACAGGGTGAGAACGAAAAACTGTTTTTT
TRBJ1-1	TRBV11-3	NA	NA	CASSFSEQMNTEAFF	TGTGCCAGCAGCTTTTCAGAACAAATGAACACTGAAGCTTTCTTT
TRBJ2-5	TRBV10-1	TRBD1	NA	CASSGSTHINRDRGETQYF	TGCGCCAGCAGTGGTTCGACTCATATCAACCGGGACAGGGGGGAGACCCAGTACTTC
TRBJ1-1	TRBV28	TRBD1	NA	CASSSRDSQYTEAFF	TGTGCCAGCAGTTCCCGGGACAGTCAATACACTGAAGCTTTCTTT
TRBJ2-1	TRBV10-3	TRBD2	NA	CAISDGGIGQFF	TGTGCCATCAGTGACGGGGGGATCGGGCAGTTCTTC
TRBJ2-7	TRBV2	TRBD1	NA	CASSGQGADEQYF	TGTGCCAGCTCGGGACAGGGGGCCGACGAGCAGTACTTC
TRBJ1-1	TRBV5-4	TRBD1	NA	CASSSKDRGGTEAFF	TGTGCCAGCAGCTCAAAGGACAGGGGTGGCACTGAAGCTTTCTTT
TRBJ1-4	TRBV6-1	NA	NA	CASSDRRNEKLFF	TGTGCCAGCAGTGATAGGAGAAATGAAAAACTGTTTTTT
TRBJ2-2	TRBV4-2	TRBD2	NA	CASSQRAGGNTGELFF	TGTGCCAGCAGCCAACGTGCGGGGGGAAACACCGGGGAGCTGTTTTTT
TRBJ2-7	TRBV28	NA	NA	CASKPTGLTDEQYF	TGTGCCAGCAAACCTACGGGGTTAACTGACGAGCAGTACTTC